Detailed here is one T cell receptor (beta chain). Its antigen target is currently unknown. No base quality information exists; no much larger clone differs at one position. Every donor in the study was a healthy Caucasian. Library generation was performed with 5' RACE. Sequenced using an Illumina HiSeq 2000. A universal primer binding site was introduced by template switching, and a unique molecular identifier was present in the final cDNA, enabling accurate counting of TCR cDNA molecules. Specific primers in the conserved constant-segment region were used to synthesize first-strand cDNA for TCR alpha and beta chains. To control for contamination, every cDNA library was double barcoded, receiving both a SMART-Mk sample barcode and Illumina barcodes. TruSeq adapter sequences and Illumina sample barcodes were added in two successive PCR steps. The TCR alpha and beta cDNA libraries were sequenced on the Illumina HiSeq platform using custom primers. The original methods were these. MiGEC was used to process raw reads and extract unique molecular identifiers, and MiXCR was used to find CDR3 positions. Recombination models were inferred per individual with the repgenHMM and IGoR tools using an EM algorithm. Shared clonotypes were analyzed with the tcR package in R, and sharing was normalized by the product of cloneset sizes. To study raw recombination free of thymic and clonal selection effects, out-of-frame nonproductive sequences were analyzed. TCRdb's own reprocessing of the public reads used fastp at Q25 and MiXCR and kept productive beta chains. Rows matching on CDR3 protein sequence are summarized as one entry with the most common DNA and genes. The V and J calls come from TCRdb's annotation, not from the publication. For this sample the table gives about 1.7 million distinct CDR3 sequences, of which roughly a third were detected only once. Over 0.25% of the sample is held by the ten biggest clonotypes.

These data come from a study of identical twins (dated by TCRdb to 2016 to 2017). Study-level background: TCR alpha and beta repertoires from monozygotic twins, unrelated adults of various ages and cord blood were deep-sequenced to test whether fetal clonotypes persist. Replicate twin experiments were performed at different times using different library preparation protocols to rule out contamination.

On the study overall, not on this receptor specifically: Conclusions relied on cross-sectional statistical analysis, since the same donors could not be followed over many years. The excess sharing between twins in beta out-of-frame sequences was weaker because fewer shared sequences reduced the signal-to-noise ratio. Fewer insertions were carried by abundant cord blood beta clonotypes; a weaker similar trend was observed in young adult naive repertoires, while no such trend was observed in memory repertoires. Zero-insertion analyses could be partly confounded by invariant T cells such as MAIT and iNKT, although diverse VJ usage argued against such confounding for most clonotypes. Compared with coincidental sharing between unrelated individuals, an excess of low generation-probability sequences was observed among out-of-frame TCR alpha sequences shared between twins. Recombination models systematically underestimated out-of-frame TCR alpha sharing in monozygotic twins but agreed with sharing between unrelated individuals.

Specimen: cord blood. The TCR sequence derives from a newborn girl in good health.

The CDR3: CASIPSGRGSYEQYF. The DNA reads TGTGCCAGCATCCCAAGCGGGAGGGGGTCCTACGAGCAGTACTTC. The chain joins TRBV6-5 to TRBJ2-7; 10 bases in between match TRBD2. Trimming takes 7 bases off V and 1 base off J; junction bases not matched to a gene: 7. Sequences MNHEY (CDR1) and SVGAGI (CDR2) are obtained from the germline V gene. The CDR3 covers 15 residues, taking in both the cysteine and the phenylalanine. Here the CDR3 DNA is all that survives: 45 bases in frame from base 1.